This TCR beta chain was captured by sequencing in a study of T cells in Graves' hyperthyroidism and ophthalmopathy. Concerning this clonotype itself: The CDR3 end shows no conserved phenylalanine or tryptophan, and so a read error is likely.

Using RNA transcripts as the source, TCR beta CDR3 regions were amplified. With the HTBI primer set, the TCR CDR3 went through a first round of RT-PCR. Via MiXCR, TCRdb re-called the multiplex PCR reads, giving one row per CDR3 protein. The sample includes about 52,000 distinct CDR3 sequences, roughly half of them seen just once. The CDR3 length is 14 residues. V lost 5 bases, J lost 13 bases, and 11 bases stayed unmatched. Germline V CDR1 and CDR2: MNHEY, SVGAGI. Each diagnosis drew on symptoms, thyroxine, TRAb, thyroid ultrasound and orbital computed tomography findings. The chain employs TRBV6-5 and TRBJ2-6; 7 nucleotides line up with TRBD1. Sequencing used blood. The receptor comes from a woman in her 50s with Graves' ophthalmopathy. The CDR3 sequence: CASSGVGQARVLTC. CDR3 nucleotides: TGTGCCAGCAGTGGGGTTGGACAGGCTCGGGTCCTGACTTGC.